What follows are 16 T cell receptor beta chains derived from one specimen sequenced in a study of blood T cell repertoires in COVID-19. Clones were sequenced by immunoSEQ multiplex PCR, and TCRdb holds only the in-frame ones, with some missing. The sample carries around 400,000 clones, around nine tenths recorded once. The specimen sequenced was PBMCs or T cells enriched from blood (not recorded which). Receptors were obtained from a woman aged 18 to 35 who had been exposed to COVID-19.

The chain uses TRBV7-6 and TRBJ2-2, with D tentatively TRBD2 (6 bases). Per germline, CDR1 SGHVS and CDR2 FNYEAQ. CDR3 length: 17 amino acids. Trimming took 4 bases from V and 4 from J, leaving 19 bases between them. CDR3 residues: CASSSAIRDSGTGELFF. The CDR3 DNA follows: TGTGCCAGCAGCTCCGCAATCCGGGACTCCGGCACCGGGGAGCTGTTTTTT.

The chain employs TRBV7-6 and TRBJ2-5; D call uncertain. In germline, CDR1 is SGHVS, CDR2 FNYEAQ. The CDR3 spans 14 residues. V was clipped by 1 base and J by 4 bases, with 10 bases between them. The CDR3 here is CASSLGSLGETQYF. In nucleotides, the CDR3 is TGTGCCAGCAGCTTAGGATCCCTCGGAGAGACCCAGTACTTC.

The genes are TRBV9 and TRBJ2-3; the match to TRBD1 covers 9 bases. The germline gives CDR1 SGDLS, CDR2 YYNGEE. The CDR3 totals 15 residues. V was pared by 2 bases and J by 3 bases, with 4 bases of the junction left unmatched. The CDR3, as DNA: TGTGCCAGCAGCGTTAGGACAGGGGCAACAGATACGCAGTATTTT. Translating gives CASSVRTGATDTQYF.

The CDR3 protein is CASSREVSYEQYF. CDR3 bases: TGTGCCAGCAGTCGCGAAGTTTCCTACGAGCAGTACTTC. The V and J genes are TRBV2 and TRBJ2-7; D remains unclear. V was cut by 5 bases and J by 1 base, with 9 bases left in between. The CDR3 runs 13 residues. Germline assignment: CDR1 SNHLY and CDR2 FYNNEI.

The rearrangement links TRBV28 to TRBJ2-1; 10 bases match TRBD2. The ends lost 3 bases at V and 7 bases at J; junction bases unmatched: 6. The CDR3 consists of 15 residues. Germline CDR1 reads MDHEN; CDR2 reads SYDVKM. The CDR3 protein is CASSLASGSGNEQFF. CDR3 bases: TGTGCCAGCAGTTTGGCTAGCGGGAGTGGGAATGAGCAGTTCTTC. The whole variable domain, filled in from reference TRBV28 and TRBJ2-1, reads DVKVTQSSRYLVKRTGEKVFLECVQDMDHENMFWYRQDPGLGLRLIYFSYDVKMKEKGDIPEGYSVSREKKERFSLILESASTNQTSMYLCASSLASGSGNEQFFGPGTRLTVL.

The chain recombines TRBV2 with TRBJ1-2, with D possibly being TRBD1 (5 bases). This CDR3 spans 14 amino acids. Germline V gives CDR1 SNHLY, CDR2 FYNNEI. V lost 1 base and J 7 bases, leaving 13 bases between the germline ends. The CDR3 bases are TGTGCCAGCAGTGAAGGTAGGGGTTTGTTTGGCTACACCTTC. Translating it yields CASSEGRGLFGYTF. The variable domain in full, with the rest retrieved from reference TRBV2 and TRBJ1-2, is EPEVTQTPSHQVTQMGQEVILRCVPISNHLYFYWYRQILGQKVEFLVSFYNNEISEKSEIFDDQFSVERPDGSNFTLKIRSTKLEDSAMYFCASSEGRGLFGYTFGSGTRLTVV.

The chain joins TRBV7-2 to TRBJ2-5; D possibly corresponds to TRBD2 (6 bases). Per germline, CDR1 SGHTA and CDR2 FQGNSA. The CDR3 is 17 amino acids. The V gene lost 5 bases and the J gene lost 2 bases, with 21 bases spanning the gap. CDR3 coding DNA: TGTGCCAGCAGCCCCGTCTCTTTTAGCGGTAGTCAAGAGACCCAGTACTTC. Protein sequence: CASSPVSFSGSQETQYF.

This chain uses TRBV10-2 with TRBJ1-1; 7 bases fit TRBD1. V lost 4 bases to trimming and J lost 5 bases; unmatched junction nucleotides: 4. The germline V gene encodes CDR1 WSHSY and CDR2 SAAADI. The CDR3 has 13 residues. The CDR3 sequence is CASSGSGGTEAFF. The CDR3 nucleotides read TGCGCCAGCAGTGGATCAGGGGGAACTGAAGCTTTCTTT.

This chain connects TRBV13 to TRBJ1-5; D is possibly TRBD1 (5 bases). The CDR3 has 16 amino acids. V lost 4 bases and J lost 0, with 13 bases in between. In germline, CDR1 is PRHDT, CDR2 FYEKMQ (reference sequence). CDR3 loop: CASSSQPGSSNQPQHF. CDR3 DNA: TGTGCCAGCAGCTCCCAACCAGGGTCTAGCAATCAGCCCCAGCATTTT.

V usage is TRBV24-1 and J usage is TRBJ2-1; 10 bases line up with TRBD1. The CDR3 extends over 16 amino acids. The J segment lost 4 bases and the V segment lost 3 bases, leaving 5 bases of the junction unmatched. CDR1 is KGHDR, CDR2 SFDVKD, per germline. This CDR3 is CATSDPPGQGYNEQFF. DNA for the CDR3: TGTGCCACCAGTGATCCCCCGGGACAGGGGTACAATGAGCAGTTCTTC.

The genes are TRBV7-9 and TRBJ1-1; D gene ambiguous. This CDR3 spans 14 amino acids. V lost 2 bases and J 2 bases, leaving 9 bases between the germline ends. Germline V gene sequence: CDR1 SEHNR, CDR2 FQNEAQ (reference sequence). CDR3 bases: TGTGCCAGCAGCTTACTAGGCTACAACACTGAAGCTTTCTTT. Protein product: CASSLLGYNTEAFF.

This clone was observed a few times. CDR3 nucleotide sequence: TGTGCCAGTAGTCTCCAGGGATTCCACTATGGCTACACCTTC. Translated: CASSLQGFHYGYTF. The chain carries TRBV19 and TRBJ1-2; weak D call: TRBD1 (5 bases). The CDR3 is 14 amino acids. Trimming took 5 bases from V and 3 from J, leaving 13 bases between them. Germline loops: CDR1 LNHDA, CDR2 SQIVND (reference sequence).

The chain employs TRBV5-1 and TRBJ2-7, with 9 positions matching TRBD1. From germline, CDR1 is SGHRS and CDR2 YFSETQ. V shed 0 bases and J 6 bases; nucleotides not matched to a gene: 4. The CDR3 contains 14 residues. CDR3 bases: TGCGCCAGCAGCTTGGACGCGACAGGGGGCGAGCAGTACTTC. Its protein is CASSLDATGGEQYF.

This chain links TRBV9 with TRBJ1-1; D remains unclear. Germline V gives CDR1 SGDLS, CDR2 YYNGEE. The CDR3 extends over 15 amino acids. The germline V and J ends were trimmed by 4 bases and 3 bases, with 16 bases remaining between them. The CDR3 DNA reads as TGTGCCAGCAGCCCGCATATTGGGCGGGACACTGAAGCTTTCTTT. Amino acid sequence: CASSPHIGRDTEAFF.

This chain connects TRBV28 to TRBJ2-7; tentatively, D is TRBD1 (6 bases). The CDR3 is made up of 15 amino acids. CDR1 and CDR2 from the germline V gene are MDHEN and SYDVKM. V was trimmed by 4 bases and J by 0 bases, leaving 13 bases between them. CDR3: CASSSAGQSSYEQYF. In nucleotides, the CDR3 is TGTGCCAGCAGTTCAGCAGGACAGAGCTCCTACGAGCAGTACTTC.

The chain carries TRBV30 and TRBJ1-3, with a tentative D call TRBD1 (6 bases). Trimming took 5 bases from V and 0 from J, leaving 8 bases between them. There are 13 residues in the CDR3. Germline V lookup: CDR1 GTSNPN, CDR2 SVGIG (reference sequence). CDR3 in amino acids: CAWGGNSGNTIYF. CDR3 sequence (DNA): TGTGCCTGGGGGGGCAACTCTGGAAACACCATATATTTT.